The 25 T cell receptor beta chains listed next were all sequenced from one sample in a study of identical twins. MiXCR, applied by TCRdb to the 5' RACE reads, yields one record per CDR3 protein. The sample holds roughly 250,000 distinct CDR3 sequences, roughly 7% seen once. The sample also formed part of further work on yellow fever vaccine responses in identical twins.

Sequencing used memory (CD45RO+) T cells sorted from blood. These receptors all come from a woman aged 18 to 35 in good health.

The chain couples TRBV21-1 to TRBJ2-5; the table calls TRBD2, which could not be checked here. TRBV21-1 is a pseudogene. This CDR3 has 16 residues. The CDR3, as DNA: TGTGCCAGCAGCACCCGACTAGCGGGATGCCAAGAGACCCAGTACTTC. Protein: CASSTRLAGCQETQYF.

V is TRBV14 and J is TRBJ2-4, with D tentatively TRBD2 (5 bases). Germline V gene data show CDR1 as SGHDN and CDR2 as FVKESK. CDR3 size: 19 residues. The ends were cut back, 4 bases at V and 0 bases at J, with 22 bases in the middle. In DNA, the CDR3 is TGTGCCAGCAGCCCGCGCTACGAACTAGAAGGCTCAGCCAAAAACATTCAGTACTTC. Protein product: CASSPRYELEGSAKNIQYF.

The chain recombines TRBV20-1 with TRBJ2-1; D is ambiguous. The germline CDR1 and CDR2 sequences are DFQATT and SNEGSKA (reference sequence). The CDR3 is 14 amino acids. V was trimmed by 1 base and J by 1 base, leaving 8 bases between them. The CDR3 is CSARGLGSYNEQFF. CDR3 nucleotides: TGCAGTGCTAGAGGGTTGGGTTCCTACAATGAGCAGTTCTTC.

This clonotype was observed many times. CDR3 protein: CASRGRDKGYGYTF. CDR3 sequence (DNA): TGTGCCAGCAGGGGCCGGGACAAAGGCTATGGCTACACCTTC. The V and J genes are TRBV2 and TRBJ1-2; TRBD1 might be the D (6 bases). This CDR3 contains 14 residues. V was trimmed by 6 bases and J by 4 bases, leaving 15 bases between them. The V gene's germline CDR1 is SNHLY and CDR2 FYNNEI.

The rearrangement uses TRBV7-8 and TRBJ2-7; 7 nucleotides align to TRBD2. The V and J ends lost 8 bases and 6 bases, in that order; junction bases with no gene match: 16. The CDR3 extends over 15 amino acids. In germline, CDR1 is SGHVS, CDR2 FQNEAQ. CDR3 nucleotides: TGTGCCAGCGCTTCTGGGACCCGGGAGGTGAGCGAGCAGTACTTC. The encoded protein is CASASGTREVSEQYF.

The rearrangement links TRBV6-2 or TRBV6-3 to TRBJ2-1, with D possibly matching TRBD2 (5 bases). This CDR3 has 15 amino acids. Between the trimmed V and J ends, which lost 2 bases and 9 bases, there was a span of 17 bases. Germline values: CDR1 MNHEY, CDR2 SVGEGT. CDR3 sequence reads: CASSYLAAERGEQFF. The CDR3 nucleotides read TGTGCCAGCAGTTACCTTGCCGCTGAACGGGGTGAGCAGTTCTTC.

This clonotype was seen repeatedly, ten times or more. This chain links TRBV4-1 with TRBJ2-7; D remains ambiguous. The CDR3 contains 15 residues. Germline values: CDR1 MGHRA, CDR2 YSYEKL. Trimming removed 0 bases from V and 2 bases from J, with 11 bases in between. The CDR3 region is CASSQENTPTYEQYF. CDR3 bases: TGCGCCAGCAGCCAAGAAAACACGCCTACCTACGAGCAGTACTTC.

In its sample, this clonotype was seen many times. The genes are TRBV28 and TRBJ2-2; perhaps TRBD2 as D (6 bases). Trimming took 5 bases from V and 5 from J, leaving 12 bases between them. The germline gives CDR1 MDHEN, CDR2 SYDVKM. The CDR3 covers 14 residues. The CDR3 loop reads CASSDAGLTGELFF. CDR3 coding DNA: TGTGCCAGCAGTGACGCGGGATTGACCGGGGAGCTGTTTTTT.

The gene calls are TRBV6-1 and TRBJ1-5, with D unclear. The CDR3 is made up of 13 amino acids. Trimming stripped 1 base from V and 7 bases from J, with 8 bases between. Germline CDR1 is MNHNS and CDR2 is SASEGT. Here the CDR3 DNA reads TGTGCCAGCAGTGAAGGGGCCTGGCAGCCCCAGCATTTT. Amino acids: CASSEGAWQPQHF.

This clonotype turned up a few times. The chain links TRBV5-6 to TRBJ2-7, with 11 positions matching TRBD1. The CDR3 runs 17 residues. V gave up 3 bases and J gave up 3 bases; unmatched junction bases: 11. Germline V gives CDR1 SGHDT, CDR2 YYEEEE. CDR3 protein: CASSWTSGQGADYEQYF. CDR3 nucleotides: TGTGCCAGCAGCTGGACTTCAGGACAGGGGGCCGACTACGAGCAGTACTTC.

This clonotype was counted at least ten times. The rearrangement joins TRBV10-3 to TRBJ1-1; tentative D call: TRBD1 (6 bases). Trimming pared 7 bases from V and 4 bases from J, leaving 16 bases between. Germline assignment: CDR1 ENHRY and CDR2 SYGVKD. This CDR3 has 14 residues. This CDR3 reads CAITYDRTATEAFF. Written as DNA, the CDR3 is TGTGCCATCACTTACGACAGGACTGCCACTGAAGCTTTCTTT.

This clonotype was counted ten times or more. V gene TRBV29-1 combines with J gene TRBJ2-5; 8 bases agree with TRBD2. The V and J ends lost 6 bases and 5 bases, in that order; junction bases with no gene match: 8. Germline CDR1 is SQVTM and CDR2 is ANQGSEA. The CDR3 loop spans 13 amino acids. The CDR3: CSVIRLAQETQYF. CDR3 bases: TGCAGCGTAATAAGACTAGCGCAGGAGACCCAGTACTTC.

At least ten counts were recorded for this clonotype. The V call is TRBV11-2, the J call TRBJ2-1; the match to TRBD2 covers 16 bases. V dropped 5 bases and J dropped 9; count of bases not matched to a gene: 7. Germline V gene lookup returns CDR1 SGHAT and CDR2 FQNNGV. The CDR3 contains 16 residues. The CDR3 loop is CASSQGTSGGAVEQFF. CDR3 coding DNA: TGTGCCAGCAGCCAAGGGACTAGCGGGGGGGCCGTTGAGCAGTTCTTC.

This clonotype was observed at least ten times. CDR3 DNA: TGTGCCAGCAGCCTAGGACAGGGCTATAATTCACCCCTCCACTTT. The encoded protein is CASSLGQGYNSPLHF. This sequence joins TRBV6-1 and TRBJ1-6; TRBD1 agrees at 8 bases. V shed 6 bases, J shed 3 bases, and the junction held 4 bases outside the gene matches. There are 15 residues in the CDR3. The germline V gene has CDR1 MNHNS and CDR2 SASEGT.

In its sample, this clonotype was seen many times. The chain combines TRBV12-3 or TRBV12-4 with TRBJ1-1; D not resolved. The CDR3 is 13 amino acids. Trimming shortened V by 6 bases and J by 5 bases, and 13 bases separated the two germline ends. For the CDR3, the DNA is TGTGCCAGCAGACCAGCCCCGGGAACTGAAGCTTTCTTT. Translated, it gives CASRPAPGTEAFF.

This clonotype was counted ten times or more. DNA for the CDR3: TGTGCCAGCAGCCGCGCTAGTTTTGCAGATACGCAGTATTTT. Its translation: CASSRASFADTQYF. This chain joins TRBV12-3 or TRBV12-4 and TRBJ2-3, with D unresolved. CDR3 length: 14 residues. The ends were cut back, 6 bases at V and 4 bases at J, with 14 bases in the middle.

This clonotype has a handful of counts. The rearrangement links TRBV4-2 to TRBJ1-5; D unclear. The germline V gene has CDR1 LGHNA and CDR2 YNFKEQ. V was clipped by 4 bases and J by 2 bases, with 6 bases between them. This CDR3 is built from 13 residues. This CDR3 is CASSPEGNQPQHF. Written as DNA, the CDR3 is TGTGCCAGCAGCCCGGAAGGCAATCAGCCCCAGCATTTT.

This clonotype came up many times. The genes are TRBV3-1 and TRBJ2-3; D unresolved. Germline V gene lookup returns CDR1 LGHDT and CDR2 YNNKEL (reference sequence). Deletions cut 0 bases from V and 2 bases from J, with 12 bases between. This CDR3 comprises 16 residues. CDR3 in amino acids: CASSQEIGHNTDTQYF. The CDR3 region has the DNA TGTGCCAGCAGCCAAGAGATCGGCCACAACACAGATACGCAGTATTTT.

In its sample, this clonotype was seen many times. This chain joins TRBV20-1 and TRBJ2-2; D perhaps matches TRBD1 (6 bases). V shed 6 bases and J shed 4 bases, with 12 bases lying between them. CDR1 DFQATT and CDR2 SNEGSKA come from the germline V gene (reference sequence). The CDR3 spans 13 residues. The CDR3 DNA sequence: TGCAGTGCCCTGACAGGTGTCACCGGGGAGCTGTTTTTT. It is translated as CSALTGVTGELFF.

This clonotype was found a few times. The V and J genes are TRBV5-1 and TRBJ2-3; the match to TRBD2 covers 10 bases. J was trimmed by 5 bases and V by 0 bases; bases with no gene match: 6. Per the germline V gene, CDR1 is SGHRS and CDR2 is YFSETQ. The CDR3 is 16 residues long. CDR3 loop: CASSLVLAGEGDTQYF. DNA for the CDR3: TGCGCCAGCAGCTTGGTGCTAGCGGGGGAGGGAGATACGCAGTATTTT.

This clonotype was seen a handful of times. CDR3 coding DNA: TGCAGCGTTGACCCACAGGGGGCGAGTGGCTACACCTTC. Translated: CSVDPQGASGYTF. The genes are TRBV29-1 and TRBJ1-2, with 9 bases fitting TRBD1. CDR3 length: 13 amino acids. Trimming cost V 3 bases and J 7 bases; bases outside gene matches: 6. Germline assignment: CDR1 SQVTM and CDR2 ANQGSEA.

This clonotype was counted at least ten times. This chain connects TRBV5-1 to TRBJ2-1; 10 bases agree with TRBD1. V gave up 2 bases and J gave up 5 bases; unmatched junction bases: 7. The CDR3 is made up of 16 amino acids. Germline CDR1 SGHRS, CDR2 YFSETQ. CDR3 DNA: TGCGCCAGCAGCTTTGAGGGACAGGGGTCAAACAATGAGCAGTTCTTC. This sequence encodes CASSFEGQGSNNEQFF.

This chain links TRBV6-1 with TRBJ2-2; the match to TRBD2 covers 8 bases. J was trimmed by 7 bases and V by 10 bases; bases with no gene match: 11. This CDR3 has 14 residues. The germline gives CDR1 MNHNS, CDR2 SASEGT. This CDR3 is CATRPTRGVGELFF. DNA for the CDR3: TGTGCCACACGGCCTACGCGGGGGGTCGGGGAGCTGTTTTTT.

This rearrangement joins TRBV28 to TRBJ2-1; D possibly corresponds to TRBD1 (6 bases). Germline-derived CDR1 and CDR2 are MDHEN and SYDVKM. Trimming pared 5 bases from V and 4 bases from J, leaving 12 bases between. The CDR3 runs to 14 residues. The CDR3 sequence is CASSTFDRYNEQFF. CDR3 nucleotide sequence: TGTGCCAGCAGTACCTTCGACAGGTACAATGAGCAGTTCTTC.

This clonotype was seen ten or more times. This rearrangement joins TRBV12-3 or TRBV12-4 to TRBJ1-2, with no clear D. V lost 3 bases and J lost 8, with 10 bases in between. CDR3 length: 12 residues. The CDR3 sequence: CASSFGEWGYTF. In nucleotides, the CDR3 is TGTGCCAGCAGTTTTGGGGAATGGGGCTACACCTTC.